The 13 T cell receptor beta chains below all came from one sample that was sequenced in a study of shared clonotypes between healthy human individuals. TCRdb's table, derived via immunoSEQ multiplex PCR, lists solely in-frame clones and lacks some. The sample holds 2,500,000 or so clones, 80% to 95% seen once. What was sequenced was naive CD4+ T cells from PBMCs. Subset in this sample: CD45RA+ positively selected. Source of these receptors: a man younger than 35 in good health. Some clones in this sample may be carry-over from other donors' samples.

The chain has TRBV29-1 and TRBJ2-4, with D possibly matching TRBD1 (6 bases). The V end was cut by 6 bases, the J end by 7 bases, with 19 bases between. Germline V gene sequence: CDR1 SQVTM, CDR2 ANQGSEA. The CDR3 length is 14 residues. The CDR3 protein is CSVTQQGGWNIQYF. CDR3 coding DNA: TGCAGCGTGACCCAACAGGGCGGGTGGAACATTCAGTACTTC. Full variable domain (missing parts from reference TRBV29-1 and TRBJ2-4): SAVISQKPSRDICQRGTSLTIQCQVDSQVTMMFWYRQQPGQSLTLIATANQGSEATYESGFVIDKFPISRPNLTFSTLTVSNMSPEDSSIYLCSVTQQGGWNIQYFGAGTRLSVL.

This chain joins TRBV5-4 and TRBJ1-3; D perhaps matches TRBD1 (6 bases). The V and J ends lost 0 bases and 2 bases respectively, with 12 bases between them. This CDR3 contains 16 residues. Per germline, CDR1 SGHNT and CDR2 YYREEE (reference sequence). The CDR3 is CASSLGAQGTGNTIYF. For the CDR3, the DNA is TGTGCCAGCAGCTTGGGGGCACAGGGAACTGGAAACACCATATATTTT.

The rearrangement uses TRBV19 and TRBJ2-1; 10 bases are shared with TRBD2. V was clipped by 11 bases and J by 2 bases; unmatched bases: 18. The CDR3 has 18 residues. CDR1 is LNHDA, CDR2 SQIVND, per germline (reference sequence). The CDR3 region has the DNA TGTGCCTCCTCTCCGACTAGCGGGCGAGGTTTCACCTACAATGAGCAGTTCTTC. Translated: CASSPTSGRGFTYNEQFF.

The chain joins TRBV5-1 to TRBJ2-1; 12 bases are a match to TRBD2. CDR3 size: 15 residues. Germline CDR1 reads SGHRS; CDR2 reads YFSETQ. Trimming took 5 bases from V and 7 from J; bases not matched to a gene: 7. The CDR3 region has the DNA TGCGCCAGCAGAAGTCCGGGACTAGCGGGTAATGAGCAGTTCTTC. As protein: CASRSPGLAGNEQFF.

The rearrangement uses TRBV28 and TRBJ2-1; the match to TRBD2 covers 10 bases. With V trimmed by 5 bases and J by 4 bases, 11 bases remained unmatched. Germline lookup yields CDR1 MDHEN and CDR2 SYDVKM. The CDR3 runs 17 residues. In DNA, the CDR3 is TGTGCCAGCAGTCCCATATCAATAGCGGGAGGATACAATGAGCAGTTCTTC. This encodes CASSPISIAGGYNEQFF.

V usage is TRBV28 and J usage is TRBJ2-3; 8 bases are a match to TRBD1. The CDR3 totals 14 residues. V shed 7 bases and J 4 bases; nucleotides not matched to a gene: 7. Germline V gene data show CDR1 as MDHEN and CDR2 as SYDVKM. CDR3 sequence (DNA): TGTGCCAGCACCGATGACAGGGGTCCAGATACGCAGTATTTT. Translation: CASTDDRGPDTQYF.

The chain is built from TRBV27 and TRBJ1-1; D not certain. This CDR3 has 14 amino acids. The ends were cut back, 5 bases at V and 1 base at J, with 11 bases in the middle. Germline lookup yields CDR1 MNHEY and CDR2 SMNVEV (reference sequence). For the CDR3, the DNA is TGTGCCAGCAGTCCCCCCCATACGAACACTGAAGCTTTCTTT. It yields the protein CASSPPHTNTEAFF.

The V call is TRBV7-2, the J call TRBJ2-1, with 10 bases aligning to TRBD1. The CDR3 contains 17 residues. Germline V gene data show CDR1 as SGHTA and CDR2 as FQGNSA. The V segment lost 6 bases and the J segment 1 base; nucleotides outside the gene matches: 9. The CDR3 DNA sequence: TGTGCCAGCAGATACCGACAGGGGGCAGGGTCCTACAATGAGCAGTTCTTC. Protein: CASRYRQGAGSYNEQFF.

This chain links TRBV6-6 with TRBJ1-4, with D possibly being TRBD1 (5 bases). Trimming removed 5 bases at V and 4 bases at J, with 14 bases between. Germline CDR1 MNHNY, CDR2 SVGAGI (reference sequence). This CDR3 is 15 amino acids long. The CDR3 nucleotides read TGTGCCAGCAGTCGAGATGGGGGGGGTAATGAAAAACTGTTTTTT. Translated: CASSRDGGGNEKLFF.

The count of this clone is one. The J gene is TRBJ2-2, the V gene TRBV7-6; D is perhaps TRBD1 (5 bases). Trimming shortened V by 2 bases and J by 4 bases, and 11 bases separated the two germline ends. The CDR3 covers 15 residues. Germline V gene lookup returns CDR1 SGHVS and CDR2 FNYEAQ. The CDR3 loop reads CASSLPGIPTGELFF. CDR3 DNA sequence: TGTGCCAGCAGCTTACCAGGGATACCCACCGGGGAGCTGTTTTTT.

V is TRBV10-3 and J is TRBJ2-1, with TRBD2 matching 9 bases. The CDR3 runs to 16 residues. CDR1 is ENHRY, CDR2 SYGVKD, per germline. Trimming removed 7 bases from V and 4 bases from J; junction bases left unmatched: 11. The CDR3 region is CAITPRREGTYNEQFF. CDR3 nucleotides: TGTGCCATCACCCCGAGGCGGGAGGGAACTTACAATGAGCAGTTCTTC.

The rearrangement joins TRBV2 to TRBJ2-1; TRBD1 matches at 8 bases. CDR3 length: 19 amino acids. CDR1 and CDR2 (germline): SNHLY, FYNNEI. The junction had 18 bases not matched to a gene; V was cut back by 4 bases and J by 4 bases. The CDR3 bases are TGTGCCAGCAGTGGGATGAGGACAGGGCAAGGGATACGGTACAATGAGCAGTTCTTC. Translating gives CASSGMRTGQGIRYNEQFF.

The CDR3 spells CASSGGRVSGNTIYF. The CDR3 DNA reads TGTGCCAGCAGCGGTGGACGGGTCTCTGGAAACACCATATATTTT. The chain is built from TRBV7-8 and TRBJ1-3; unclear D gene. The ends were cut back, 5 bases at V and 0 bases at J, with 11 bases in the middle. The CDR3 has 15 residues. Germline V gene sequence: CDR1 SGHVS, CDR2 FQNEAQ.